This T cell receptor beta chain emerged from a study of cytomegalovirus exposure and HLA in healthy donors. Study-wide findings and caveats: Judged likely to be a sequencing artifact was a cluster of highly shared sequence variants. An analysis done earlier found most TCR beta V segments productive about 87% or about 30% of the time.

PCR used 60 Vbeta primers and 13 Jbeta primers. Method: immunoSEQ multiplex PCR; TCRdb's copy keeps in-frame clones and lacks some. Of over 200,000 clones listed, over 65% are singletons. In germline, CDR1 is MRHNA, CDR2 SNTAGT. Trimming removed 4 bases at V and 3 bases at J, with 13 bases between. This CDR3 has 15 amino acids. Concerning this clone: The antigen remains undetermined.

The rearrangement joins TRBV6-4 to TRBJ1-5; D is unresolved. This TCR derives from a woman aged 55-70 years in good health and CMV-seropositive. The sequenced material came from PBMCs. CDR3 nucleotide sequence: TGTGCCAGCAGTGGCACGGCAGGCCACAATCAGCCCCAGCATTTT. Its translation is CASSGTAGHNQPQHF.